The 6 T cell receptor beta chains listed next were all sequenced from one sample in a study of blood T cell repertoires in COVID-19. Libraries were prepared by immunoSEQ multiplex PCR; TCRdb keeps only in-frame clonotypes and omits some of them. The data contain 150,000 to 200,000 clones, about 90% of them singletons. Sequencing used PBMCs or T cells enriched from blood (not recorded which). Receptors were obtained from a woman between 18 and 29 years old who had recovered from COVID-19.

The chain is built from TRBV5-4 and TRBJ2-2; 7 bases line up with TRBD1. The CDR3 consists of 14 residues. Germline CDR1 reads SGHNT; CDR2 reads YYREEE (reference sequence). J gave up 5 bases and V 7 bases, and 8 bases lay outside the gene matches. The CDR3 here is CASGGRQGTGELFF. DNA of the CDR3: TGTGCCAGCGGGGGACGACAGGGTACCGGGGAGCTGTTTTTT.

This chain connects TRBV27 to TRBJ2-5; D call uncertain. Germline V lookup: CDR1 MNHEY, CDR2 SMNVEV (reference sequence). This CDR3 comprises 13 residues. V gave up 3 bases and J gave up 3 bases, with 8 bases separating them. CDR3 coding DNA: TGTGCCAGCAGTTTCATCTCGGAAGAGACCCAGTACTTC. Translated: CASSFISEETQYF.

The genes are TRBV9 and TRBJ2-1, with 8 bases fitting TRBD2. The CDR3 has 17 residues. The V gene's germline CDR1 is SGDLS and CDR2 YYNGEE. V lost 3 bases and J lost 9; bases outside the gene matches: 17. The CDR3 bases are TGTGCCAGCAGCGCCGAGGGCGGGGGGTCCCATTTCCCTGAGCAGTTCTTC. It encodes CASSAEGGGSHFPEQFF.

This rearrangement joins TRBV7-2 to TRBJ1-1; the D gene is possibly TRBD1 (5 bases). Trimming left V 5 bases short and J 4 bases short, with 14 bases between. Germline-derived CDR1 and CDR2 are SGHTA and FQGNSA. This CDR3 has 14 residues. The CDR3 here is CASSQIQVFTEAFF. CDR3 bases: TGTGCCAGCAGCCAAATACAGGTTTTCACTGAAGCTTTCTTT.

The gene calls are TRBV28 and TRBJ2-7, with a possible D match to TRBD1 (5 bases). V was pared by 6 bases and J by 2 bases, with 5 bases between. Germline loops: CDR1 MDHEN, CDR2 SYDVKM. The CDR3 is made up of 11 amino acids. DNA for the CDR3: TGTGCCAGCAGGGGGCCCTACGAGCAGTACTTC. As protein: CASRGPYEQYF.

V and J are TRBV5-1 and TRBJ2-1; TRBD1 agrees at 7 bases. V gave up 2 bases and J gave up 0 bases; unmatched junction bases: 11. This CDR3 is 18 amino acids long. The germline V gene has CDR1 SGHRS and CDR2 YFSETQ. The CDR3 loop reads CASSFSQGEFSSYNEQFF. The CDR3, as DNA: TGCGCCAGCAGCTTTTCGCAGGGGGAATTTAGCTCCTACAATGAGCAGTTCTTC.